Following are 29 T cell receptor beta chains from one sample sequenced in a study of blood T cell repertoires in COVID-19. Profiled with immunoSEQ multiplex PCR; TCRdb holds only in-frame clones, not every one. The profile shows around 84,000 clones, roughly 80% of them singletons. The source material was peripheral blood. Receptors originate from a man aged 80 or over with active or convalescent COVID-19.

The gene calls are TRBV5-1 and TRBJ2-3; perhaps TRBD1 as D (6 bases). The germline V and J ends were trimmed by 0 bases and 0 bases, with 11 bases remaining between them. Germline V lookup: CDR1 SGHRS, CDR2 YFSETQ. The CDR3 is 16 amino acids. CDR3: CASSLEGVPSTDTQYF. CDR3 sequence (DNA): TGCGCCAGCAGCTTGGAGGGGGTGCCGAGCACAGATACGCAGTATTTT.

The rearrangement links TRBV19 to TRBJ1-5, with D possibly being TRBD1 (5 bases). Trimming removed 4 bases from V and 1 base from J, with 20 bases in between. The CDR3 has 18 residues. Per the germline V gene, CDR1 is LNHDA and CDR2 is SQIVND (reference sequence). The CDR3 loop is CASSKGRTGGPSNQPQHF. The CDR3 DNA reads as TGTGCCAGTAGTAAAGGCAGAACGGGGGGTCCGAGCAATCAGCCCCAGCATTTT.

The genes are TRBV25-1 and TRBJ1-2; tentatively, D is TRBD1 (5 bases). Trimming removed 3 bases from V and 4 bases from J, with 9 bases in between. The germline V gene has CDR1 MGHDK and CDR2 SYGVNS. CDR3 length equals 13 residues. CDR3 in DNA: TGTGCCAGCAGTGACAGGGATGGCTATGGCTACACCTTC. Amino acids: CASSDRDGYGYTF.

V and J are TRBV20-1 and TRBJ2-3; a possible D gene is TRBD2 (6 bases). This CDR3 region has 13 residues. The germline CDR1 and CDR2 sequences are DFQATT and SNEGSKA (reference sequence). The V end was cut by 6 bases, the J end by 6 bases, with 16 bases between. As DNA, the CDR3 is TGCAGTGCGAGTCGGAGGGCGTCCGATACGCAGTATTTT. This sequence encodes CSASRRASDTQYF.

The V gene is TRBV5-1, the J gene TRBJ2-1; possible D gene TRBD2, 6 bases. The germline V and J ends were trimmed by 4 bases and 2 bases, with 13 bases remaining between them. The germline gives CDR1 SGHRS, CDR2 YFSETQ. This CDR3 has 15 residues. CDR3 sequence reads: CASSPRGIAYNEQFF. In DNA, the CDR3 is TGCGCCAGCAGCCCACGGGGGATTGCCTACAATGAGCAGTTCTTC.

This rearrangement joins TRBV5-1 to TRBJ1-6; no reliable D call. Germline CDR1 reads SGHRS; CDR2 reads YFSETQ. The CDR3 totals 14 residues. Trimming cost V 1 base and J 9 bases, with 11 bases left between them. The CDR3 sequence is CASSLWQEGSPLHF. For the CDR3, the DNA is TGCGCCAGCAGCTTGTGGCAGGAGGGTTCACCCCTCCACTTT.

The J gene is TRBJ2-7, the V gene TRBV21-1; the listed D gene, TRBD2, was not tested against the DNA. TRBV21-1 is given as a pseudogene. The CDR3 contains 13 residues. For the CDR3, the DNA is TGTGCCAGTACACAGGGAGGGTCCTACGAGCAGTACGTC. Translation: CASTQGGSYEQYV.

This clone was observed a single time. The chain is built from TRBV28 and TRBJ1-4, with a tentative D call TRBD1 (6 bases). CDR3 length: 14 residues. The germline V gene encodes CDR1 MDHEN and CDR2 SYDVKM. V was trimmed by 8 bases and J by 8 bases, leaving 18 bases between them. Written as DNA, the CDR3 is TGTGCCAGCGGACCAAACGGGGGGCGCGAAAAACTGTTTTTT. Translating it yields CASGPNGGREKLFF.

The CDR3 loop is CASSATRTGGFGYTF. CDR3 nucleotides: TGTGCCAGTAGTGCGACCAGGACAGGGGGTTTTGGCTACACCTTC. This rearrangement joins TRBV19 to TRBJ1-2; 10 bases line up with TRBD1. CDR3 size: 15 residues. The germline gives CDR1 LNHDA, CDR2 SQIVND (reference sequence). The V gene end was trimmed by 5 bases and the J gene end by 7 bases; junction bases not matched to a gene: 10.

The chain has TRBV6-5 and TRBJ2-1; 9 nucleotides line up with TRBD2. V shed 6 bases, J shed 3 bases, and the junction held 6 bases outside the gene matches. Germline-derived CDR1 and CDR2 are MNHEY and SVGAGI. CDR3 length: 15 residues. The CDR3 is CASRTGTSRYNEQFF. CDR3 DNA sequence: TGTGCCAGCAGAACTGGGACTAGCCGCTACAATGAGCAGTTCTTC.

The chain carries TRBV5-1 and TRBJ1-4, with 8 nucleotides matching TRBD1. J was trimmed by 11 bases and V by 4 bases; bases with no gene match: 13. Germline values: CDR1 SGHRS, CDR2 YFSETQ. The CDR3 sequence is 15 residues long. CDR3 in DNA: TGCGCCAGCAGCCCAAGGACAGGGCAGGGACCTAAACTGTTTTTT. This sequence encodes CASSPRTGQGPKLFF.

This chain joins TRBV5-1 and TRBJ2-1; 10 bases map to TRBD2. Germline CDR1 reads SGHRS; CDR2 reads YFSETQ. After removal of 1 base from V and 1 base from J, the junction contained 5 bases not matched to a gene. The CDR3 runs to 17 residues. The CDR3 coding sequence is TGCGCCAGCAGCTTGACTAGCGGGGTAGGTTCCTACAATGAGCAGTTCTTC. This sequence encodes CASSLTSGVGSYNEQFF.

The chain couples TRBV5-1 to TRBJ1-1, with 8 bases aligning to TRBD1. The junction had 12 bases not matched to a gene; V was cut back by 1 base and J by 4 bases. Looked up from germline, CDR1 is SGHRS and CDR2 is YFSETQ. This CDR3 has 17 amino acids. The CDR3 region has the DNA TGCGCCAGCAGCTTGTCGGGGCAGGGGGCATGGGGCACTGAAGCTTTCTTT. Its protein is CASSLSGQGAWGTEAFF.

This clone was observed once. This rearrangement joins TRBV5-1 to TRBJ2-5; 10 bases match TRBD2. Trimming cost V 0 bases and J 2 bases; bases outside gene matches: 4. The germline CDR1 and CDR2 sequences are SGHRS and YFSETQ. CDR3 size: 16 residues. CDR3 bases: TGCGCCAGCAGCTTGGACCTAGCGGGGGAGCAAGAGACCCAGTACTTC. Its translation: CASSLDLAGEQETQYF.

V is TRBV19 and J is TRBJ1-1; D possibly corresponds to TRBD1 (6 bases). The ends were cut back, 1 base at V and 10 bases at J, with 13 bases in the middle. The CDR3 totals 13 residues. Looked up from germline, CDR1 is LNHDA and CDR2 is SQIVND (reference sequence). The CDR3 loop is CASSIARSRGAFF. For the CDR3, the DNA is TGTGCCAGTAGTATAGCACGCTCCAGGGGAGCTTTCTTT.

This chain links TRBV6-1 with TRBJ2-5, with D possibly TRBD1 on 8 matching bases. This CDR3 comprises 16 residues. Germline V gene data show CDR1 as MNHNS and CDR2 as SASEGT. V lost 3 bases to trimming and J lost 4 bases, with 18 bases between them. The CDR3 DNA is TGTGCCAGCAGTGAGTTACAGGGGGGGAGCGGAGAGACCCAGTACTTC. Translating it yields CASSELQGGSGETQYF.

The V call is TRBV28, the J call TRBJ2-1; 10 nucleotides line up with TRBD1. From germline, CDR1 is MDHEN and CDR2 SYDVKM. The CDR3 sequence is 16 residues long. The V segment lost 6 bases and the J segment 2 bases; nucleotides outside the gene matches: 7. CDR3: CASSPTGTGAYNEQFF. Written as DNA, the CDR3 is TGTGCCAGCAGCCCAACCGGGACAGGGGCCTACAATGAGCAGTTCTTC.

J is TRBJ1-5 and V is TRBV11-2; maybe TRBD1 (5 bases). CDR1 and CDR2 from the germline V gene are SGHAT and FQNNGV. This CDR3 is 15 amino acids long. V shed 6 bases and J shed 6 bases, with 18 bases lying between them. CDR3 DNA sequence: TGTGCCAGCAGTCTGGGGGACGGGGGTGTTCAGCCCCAGCATTTT. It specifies CASSLGDGGVQPQHF.

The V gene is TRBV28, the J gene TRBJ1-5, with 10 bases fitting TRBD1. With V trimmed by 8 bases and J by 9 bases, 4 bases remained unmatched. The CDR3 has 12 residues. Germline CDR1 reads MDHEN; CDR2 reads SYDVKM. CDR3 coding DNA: TGTGCCAGCGGGACAGGGGTTTTGCCCCAGCATTTT. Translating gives CASGTGVLPQHF. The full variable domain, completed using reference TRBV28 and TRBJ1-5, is DVKVTQSSRYLVKRTGEKVFLECVQDMDHENMFWYRQDPGLGLRLIYFSYDVKMKEKGDIPEGYSVSREKKERFSLILESASTNQTSMYLCASGTGVLPQHFGDGTRLSIL.

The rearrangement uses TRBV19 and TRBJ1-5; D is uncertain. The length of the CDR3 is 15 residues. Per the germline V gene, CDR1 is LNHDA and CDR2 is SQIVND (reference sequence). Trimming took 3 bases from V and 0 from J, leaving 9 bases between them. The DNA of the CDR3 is TGTGCCAGTAGTATCTGGGCAGGTAGCAATCAGCCCCAGCATTTT. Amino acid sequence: CASSIWAGSNQPQHF.

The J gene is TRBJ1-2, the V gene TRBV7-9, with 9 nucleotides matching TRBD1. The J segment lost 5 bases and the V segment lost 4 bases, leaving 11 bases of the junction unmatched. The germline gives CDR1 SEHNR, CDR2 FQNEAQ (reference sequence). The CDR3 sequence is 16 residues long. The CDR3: CASSSSGQGPGYGYTF. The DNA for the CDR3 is TGTGCCAGCAGCTCCAGTGGACAGGGGCCGGGTTATGGCTACACCTTC.

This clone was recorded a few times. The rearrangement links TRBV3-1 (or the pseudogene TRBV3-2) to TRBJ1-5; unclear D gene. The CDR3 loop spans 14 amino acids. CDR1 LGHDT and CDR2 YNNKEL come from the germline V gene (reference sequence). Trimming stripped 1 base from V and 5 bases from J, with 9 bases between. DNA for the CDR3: TGTGCCAGCAGCCAAGCGTGGCAGTATCAGCCCCAGCATTTT. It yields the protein CASSQAWQYQPQHF.

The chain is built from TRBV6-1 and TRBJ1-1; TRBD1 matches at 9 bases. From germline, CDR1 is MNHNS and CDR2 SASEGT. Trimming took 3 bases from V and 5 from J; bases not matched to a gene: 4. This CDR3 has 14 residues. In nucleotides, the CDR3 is TGTGCCAGCAGTGAGGACAGGGGAAGGACTGAAGCTTTCTTT. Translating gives CASSEDRGRTEAFF.

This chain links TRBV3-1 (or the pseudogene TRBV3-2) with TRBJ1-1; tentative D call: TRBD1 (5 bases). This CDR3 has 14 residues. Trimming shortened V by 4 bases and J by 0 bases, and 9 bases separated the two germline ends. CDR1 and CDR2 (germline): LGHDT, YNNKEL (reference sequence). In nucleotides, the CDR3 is TGTGCCAGCAGCCCCAGACAGCTGAACACTGAAGCTTTCTTT. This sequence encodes CASSPRQLNTEAFF.

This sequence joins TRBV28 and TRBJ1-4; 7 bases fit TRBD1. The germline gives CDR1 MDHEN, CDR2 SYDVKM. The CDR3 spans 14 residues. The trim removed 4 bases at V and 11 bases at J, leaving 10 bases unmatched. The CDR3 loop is CASSWGQLMGKLFF. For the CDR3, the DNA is TGTGCCAGCAGTTGGGGACAGCTTATGGGGAAACTGTTTTTT.

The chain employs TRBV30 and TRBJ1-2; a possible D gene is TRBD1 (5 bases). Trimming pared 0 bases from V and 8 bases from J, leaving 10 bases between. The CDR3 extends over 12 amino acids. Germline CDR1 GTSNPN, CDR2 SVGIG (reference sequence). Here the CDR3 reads CAWSVQVGGYTF. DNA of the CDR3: TGTGCCTGGAGTGTACAGGTTGGAGGCTACACCTTC. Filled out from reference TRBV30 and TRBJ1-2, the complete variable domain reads SQTIHQWPATLVQPVGSPLSLECTVEGTSNPNLYWYRQAAGRGLQLLFYSVGIGQISSEVPQNLSASRPQDRQFILSSKKLLLSDSGFYLCAWSVQVGGYTFGSGTRLTVV.

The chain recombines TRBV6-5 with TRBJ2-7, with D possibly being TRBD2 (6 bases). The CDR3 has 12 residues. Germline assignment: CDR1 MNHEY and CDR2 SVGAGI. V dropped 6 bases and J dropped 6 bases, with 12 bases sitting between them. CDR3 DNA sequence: TGTGCCAGCAGCGCGACTAGAGGCGAGCAGTACGTC. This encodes CASSATRGEQYV.

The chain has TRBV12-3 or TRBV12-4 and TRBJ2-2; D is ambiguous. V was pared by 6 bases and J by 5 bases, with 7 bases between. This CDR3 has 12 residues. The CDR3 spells CASSPRTGELFF. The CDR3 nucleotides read TGTGCCAGCAGCCCTAGAACCGGGGAGCTGTTTTTT.

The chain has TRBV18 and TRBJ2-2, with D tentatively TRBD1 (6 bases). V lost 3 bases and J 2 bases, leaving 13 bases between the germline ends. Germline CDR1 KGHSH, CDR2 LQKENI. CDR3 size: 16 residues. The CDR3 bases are TGTGCCAGCTCACCGGTGGCAGGGGCAAACACCGGGGAGCTGTTTTTT. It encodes CASSPVAGANTGELFF.